This T cell receptor beta chain was observed in a study of blood T cell repertoires in COVID-19. Across the study: The United States, Italy and Spain supplied acute and convalescent COVID-19 samples. The analysed material was cDNA or gDNA that came from T cells, B-cell-depleted T cells, or PBMCs.

In the authors' methods: The authors estimated nucleated cell counts from reference gene primer amplification. Sequencing used immunoSEQ multiplex PCR; TCRdb keeps in-frame clones, though not all of them. V, J and clone size are taken as reported in that table, and D and trimming were inferred from the DNA itself. The sample yields 130,000 to 150,000 clones, around three quarters seen once. The CDR3 consists of 14 residues. Germline CDR1 and CDR2: SNHLY and FYNNEI. Trimming took 4 bases from V and 2 from J; bases not matched to a gene: 4. This TCR came from a man older than 75 with acute or convalescent COVID-19. Sequenced input: peripheral blood. The rearrangement joins TRBV2 to TRBJ2-5; 7 bases are a match to TRBD1. The CDR3 coding sequence is TGTGCCAGCAGTGTAGGGGGCATACAAGAGACCCAGTACTTC. As protein: CASSVGGIQETQYF.